A selection of T cell receptor beta chains follows, all from one sample in a study of blood T cell repertoires in COVID-19. Clones were read by immunoSEQ multiplex PCR, and TCRdb kept only the in-frame ones, dropping some. This table holds approximately 250,000 clones, roughly 80% found once. Sequencing was performed on PBMCs or T cells enriched from blood (not recorded which). The source of these receptors is a man aged 25-45 years with acute COVID-19. Both conserved end residues are trimmed from each CDR3.

TRBV5-4	TRBJ2-1	ASSRGLAGGSSYNEQF
TRBV25-1	TRBJ2-5	ASSATDRVETQY
TRBV9	TRBJ1-6	ASSVRVGPPPPPGRH
TRBV6-5	TRBJ2-5	ASSYLGQAQETQY
TRBV30	TRBJ1-1	AWSPRGATMNTEAF
TRBV6-4	TRBJ1-2	ASTPEGTGVPQNGYT
TRBV5-3	TRBJ1-4	ARSFSRDRAGEKLF
TRBV29-1	TRBJ1-2	SVGSSRDSDYGYT
TRBV7-9	TRBJ1-3	ASSFTGSTGNTIY
TRBV19	TRBJ2-6	ASTSLSSSGANVLT
TRBV11-3	TRBJ2-3	ASSLARGTDTQY
TRBV19	TRBJ1-1	ASSIRSGIAEAF
TRBV24-1	TRBJ1-2	ATSDSANYGYT
TRBV11-2	TRBJ1-6	ASSLGTGGSPLH
TRBV24-1	TRBJ2-2	ATSGLPGHGATGELF
TRBV12-3/TRBV12-4	TRBJ2-1	ASSLARDFEQF
TRBV19	TRBJ1-6	ASSIRDSKSNSPLH
TRBV6-5	TRBJ1-1	ASRGQQNTEAF
TRBV6-1	TRBJ2-5	ASSEERASQETQY
TRBV4-1	TRBJ1-2	ASSQDWGQEYGYT
TRBV15	TRBJ1-2	ATPGQPAGYGYT
TRBV6-4	TRBJ1-1	ASRARTEAF
TRBV6-5	TRBJ1-4	ASSYGGLDEKLF
TRBV7-2	TRBJ2-2	ASSPGQGAAGELF
TRBV7-9	TRBJ2-1	ASSLGWLGARYNEQF
TRBV3-1/TRBV3-2	TRBJ2-3	ASSRHGTSAGDSSTDTQY
TRBV3-1/TRBV3-2	TRBJ1-1	ASSQDRLPNTEAF
TRBV9	TRBJ1-4	ASSVAGVGNEKLF
TRBV28	TRBJ1-5	ASRGTGTNSNQPQH
TRBV25-1	TRBJ1-5	ASSEYAKSQPQH
TRBV28	TRBJ1-1	ASTIQGREAF
TRBV10-3	TRBJ2-3	AISESGDTQY
TRBV29-1	TRBJ1-1	SVDSGTEAF
TRBV19	TRBJ1-5	ASRQGQGRSQPQH
TRBV5-5	TRBJ2-6	ASAVGGSSWANVLT
TRBV5-1	TRBJ1-6	ASSSGGTEYNSPLH
TRBV4-2	TRBJ2-3	ASSLGGRLSGPTDTQY
TRBV5-1	TRBJ2-2	ASKLTSGNTGELF
TRBV5-1	TRBJ2-3	ASSPLAGSTDTQY
TRBV12-1	TRBJ2-6	ASSFGCSSGLNSGANVLT
TRBV15	TRBJ2-1	ATSGTSGTYNEQF
TRBV19	TRBJ1-1	ASSSPPRANTEAF
TRBV7-2	TRBJ1-1	ASSFRTATRAF
TRBV14	TRBJ2-6	ASRNRVSGANVLT
TRBV7-9	TRBJ2-5	ASSPTGGQGRRETQY
TRBV19	TRBJ2-1	ASSIVPSGSYNEQF
TRBV5-4	TRBJ1-2	ASSLGASYGYT
TRBV11-3	TRBJ1-1	ASRPYSGVGNGEAF
TRBV5-6	TRBJ1-6	ASSQPGTGFNSPLH
TRBV12-3/TRBV12-4	TRBJ1-6	ASRGHPLGPLH
TRBV4-3	TRBJ2-1	ASSQASGSFDEQF
TRBV5-4	TRBJ1-6	ASSSGTGGNNSPLH